Listed here are 11 T cell receptor beta chains from one sample, sequenced in a study of T-cell memory formation after mild COVID-19. MiXCR was run by TCRdb on the 5' RACE reads, yielding one entry per CDR3 protein. The sample consists of around 300,000 distinct CDR3 sequences, 10% to 15% of them appearing once. Sequenced: PBMCs or a T cell subset sorted from them (not recorded which). All receptors derive from a man between 18 and 35 years old who had mild COVID-19 (a few samples of this study predate the infection). Cell type and time point are not known.

This clonotype was observed a few times. The genes are TRBV6-5 and TRBJ2-3; D may correspond to TRBD1 or TRBD2 (5 bases each). V lost 2 bases and J 2 bases, leaving 14 bases between the germline ends. This CDR3 region has 16 residues. Germline CDR1 and CDR2: MNHEY and SVGAGI. The CDR3 nucleotides are TGTGCCAGCAGTTACCTCTCCGGGGCCTCCACAGATACGCAGTATTTT. Protein sequence: CASSYLSGASTDTQYF.

This clonotype showed up just a few times. This chain uses TRBV20-1 with TRBJ1-1; D is undetermined. Germline CDR1 reads DFQATT; CDR2 reads SNEGSKA (reference sequence). This CDR3 has 10 residues. Trimming removed 0 bases at V and 10 bases at J, with 6 bases between. CDR3 loop: CSARDYGAFF. The CDR3 nucleotides read TGCAGTGCTAGAGATTATGGAGCTTTCTTT.

This clonotype occurred a few times. J is TRBJ2-7 and V is TRBV20-1, with D unresolved. This CDR3 comprises 12 residues. Germline V gene sequence: CDR1 DFQATT, CDR2 SNEGSKA (reference sequence). Trimming took 3 bases from V and 5 from J, leaving 11 bases between them. The CDR3 sequence is CSASAGPDEQYF. The CDR3 bases are TGCAGTGCTAGTGCTGGTCCCGACGAGCAGTACTTC.

This clonotype was detected ten times or more. CDR3 sequence reads: CASSQDSGTRGYTF. The CDR3 DNA follows: TGCGCCAGCAGCCAAGATTCGGGCACACGCGGCTACACCTTC. The V and J genes are TRBV4-1 and TRBJ1-2; D not certain. Per the germline V gene, CDR1 is MGHRA and CDR2 is YSYEKL. The germline V and J ends were trimmed by 0 bases and 8 bases, with 13 bases remaining between them. There are 14 residues in the CDR3.

This clonotype came up a few times. The chain uses TRBV14 and TRBJ1-1, with D possibly being TRBD1 (5 bases). The CDR3 is made up of 15 amino acids. Germline V gene sequence: CDR1 SGHDN, CDR2 FVKESK. The V and J ends lost 5 bases and 4 bases respectively, with 17 bases between them. The CDR3 sequence is CASSSLGTGGTEAFF. The DNA for the CDR3 is TGTGCCAGCAGCTCTCTAGGGACGGGGGGCACTGAAGCTTTCTTT.

V gene TRBV11-2 combines with J gene TRBJ2-5; 9 nucleotides agree with TRBD2. J gave up 5 bases and V 3 bases, and 7 bases lay outside the gene matches. Germline V CDR1 and CDR2: SGHAT, FQNNGV. This CDR3 comprises 15 residues. This CDR3 reads CASSLHSGGAETQYF. The CDR3, as DNA: TGTGCCAGCAGCTTGCATAGCGGGGGTGCGGAGACCCAGTACTTC. The whole variable domain, filled in from reference TRBV11-2 and TRBJ2-5, reads EAGVAQSPRYKIIEKRQSVAFWCNPISGHATLYWYQQILGQGPKLLIQFQNNGVVDDSQLPKDRFSAERLKGVDSTLKIQPAKLEDSAVYLCASSLHSGGAETQYFGPGTRLLVL.

The CDR3 region has the DNA TGTGCCAGCAGTGAAGTAGCCAGGCAGTTCTTC. Residues: CASSEVARQFF. The chain links TRBV2 to TRBJ2-1; no clear D. Trimming pared 1 base from V and 12 bases from J, leaving 7 bases between. Germline CDR1 reads SNHLY; CDR2 reads FYNNEI. The CDR3 loop spans 11 amino acids.

Only a few counts were recorded for this clonotype. The chain links TRBV20-1 to TRBJ1-2; tentatively, D is TRBD1 (5 bases). The germline V gene has CDR1 DFQATT and CDR2 SNEGSKA (reference sequence). The CDR3 totals 17 residues. The V end was cut by 1 base, the J end by 4 bases, with 22 bases between. The CDR3 region has the DNA TGCAGTGCTAGAGCATTAGGGACGGGCGAGGCTTCCTATGGCTACACCTTC. It codes for CSARALGTGEASYGYTF.

This clonotype has more than one count but fewer than ten. The V gene is TRBV6-1, the J gene TRBJ2-5, with D unresolved. The CDR3 sequence is 14 residues long. The germline V gene has CDR1 MNHNS and CDR2 SASEGT. Trimming took 5 bases from V and 5 from J, leaving 15 bases between them. CDR3 loop: CASSPDENGETQYF. CDR3 bases: TGTGCCAGCAGTCCGGACGAAAACGGGGAGACCCAGTACTTC.

The rearrangement joins TRBV4-1 to TRBJ2-7; 7 bases map to TRBD1. The trim removed 1 base at V and 5 bases at J, leaving 14 bases unmatched. The CDR3 consists of 17 residues. Germline V gene lookup returns CDR1 MGHRA and CDR2 YSYEKL. CDR3 sequence: CASSQGLGGAKSHEQYF. The CDR3 DNA reads as TGCGCCAGCAGCCAAGGATTAGGGGGCGCGAAGTCCCACGAGCAGTACTTC.

The gene calls are TRBV27 and TRBJ2-1; possible D gene TRBD1, 6 bases. The CDR3 extends over 16 amino acids. Trimming removed 3 bases at V and 0 bases at J, with 12 bases between. CDR1 is MNHEY and CDR2 is SMNVEV in the germline V gene (reference sequence). The CDR3 sequence: CASSFPGAYSYNEQFF. The CDR3, as DNA: TGTGCCAGCAGTTTCCCAGGGGCTTACTCCTACAATGAGCAGTTCTTC.